This TCR beta chain was found in a study of T cell clones after liver transplantation. Findings and caveats of the study: Conclusions were preliminary, with small, heterogeneous patient groups. A significant post-transplant drop in circulating graft-donor-reactive CD4 TCRbeta sequences occurred in most of the 8 subjects.

Notes on this clone: Its target is unknown.

Germline V gene sequence: CDR1 SGDLS, CDR2 YYNGEE. J lost 3 bases, V lost 0 bases, and 4 bases had no gene match. The CDR3 has 15 amino acids. Sequenced by immunoSEQ multiplex PCR; TCRdb stores in-frame clones only, minus some. Of approximately 55,000 clones listed, 65% to 75% are singletons. The chain joins TRBV9 to TRBJ2-3; 7 nucleotides line up with TRBD2. The source of this sequence is a human donor who received a liver transplant. The source was CD4+ T cells from blood, collected before liver transplant. CDR3: CASSVGAGETDTQYF. The CDR3 region has the DNA TGTGCCAGCAGCGTAGGGGCGGGGGAGACAGATACGCAGTATTTT.